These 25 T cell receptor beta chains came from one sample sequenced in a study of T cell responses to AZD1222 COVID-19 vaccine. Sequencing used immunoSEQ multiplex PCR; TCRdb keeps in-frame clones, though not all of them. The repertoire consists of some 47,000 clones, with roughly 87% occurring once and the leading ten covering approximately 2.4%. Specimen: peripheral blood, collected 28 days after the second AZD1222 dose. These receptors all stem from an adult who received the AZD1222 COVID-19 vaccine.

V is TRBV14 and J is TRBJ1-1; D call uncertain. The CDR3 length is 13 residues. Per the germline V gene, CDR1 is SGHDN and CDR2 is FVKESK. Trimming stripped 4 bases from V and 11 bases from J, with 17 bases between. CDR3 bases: TGTGCCAGCAGCCCCTGGAACCAGAGGAGGGCTTTCTTT. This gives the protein CASSPWNQRRAFF.

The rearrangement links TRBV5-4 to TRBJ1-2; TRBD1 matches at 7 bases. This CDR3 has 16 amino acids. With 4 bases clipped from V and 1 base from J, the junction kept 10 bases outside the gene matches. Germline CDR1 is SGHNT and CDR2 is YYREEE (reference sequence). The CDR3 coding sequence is TGTGCCAGCAGCCCGACCGGGACAGACTTTAACTATGGCTACACCTTC. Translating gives CASSPTGTDFNYGYTF.

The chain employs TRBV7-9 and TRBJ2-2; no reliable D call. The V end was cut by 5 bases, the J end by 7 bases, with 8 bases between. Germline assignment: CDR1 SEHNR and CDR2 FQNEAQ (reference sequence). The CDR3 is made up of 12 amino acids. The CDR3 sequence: CASSLRYGELFF. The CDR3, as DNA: TGTGCCAGCAGCCTCCGGTACGGGGAGCTGTTTTTT.

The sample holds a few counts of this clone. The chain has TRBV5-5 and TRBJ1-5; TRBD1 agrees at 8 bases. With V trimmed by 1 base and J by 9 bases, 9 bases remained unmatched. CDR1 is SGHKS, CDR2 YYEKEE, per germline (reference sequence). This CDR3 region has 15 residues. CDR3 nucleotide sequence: TGTGCCAGCAGCTTGACCGGACAGGGTTGGTTGCCCCAGCATTTT. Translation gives CASSLTGQGWLPQHF.

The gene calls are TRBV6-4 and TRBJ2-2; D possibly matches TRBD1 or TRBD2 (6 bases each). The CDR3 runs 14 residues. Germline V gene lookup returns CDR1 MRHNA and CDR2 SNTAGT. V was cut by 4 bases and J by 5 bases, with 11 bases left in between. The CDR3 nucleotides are TGTGCCAGCAGTGCGGAGGGGGTGACCGGGGAGCTGTTTTTT. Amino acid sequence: CASSAEGVTGELFF.

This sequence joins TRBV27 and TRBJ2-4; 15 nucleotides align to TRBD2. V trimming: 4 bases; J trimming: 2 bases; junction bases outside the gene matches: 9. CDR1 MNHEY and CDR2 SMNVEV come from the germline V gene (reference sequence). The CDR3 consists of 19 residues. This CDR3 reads CASSSAGLAGGVTKNIQYF. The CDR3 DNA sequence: TGTGCCAGCAGTTCCGCGGGACTAGCGGGAGGCGTTACCAAAAACATTCAGTACTTC.

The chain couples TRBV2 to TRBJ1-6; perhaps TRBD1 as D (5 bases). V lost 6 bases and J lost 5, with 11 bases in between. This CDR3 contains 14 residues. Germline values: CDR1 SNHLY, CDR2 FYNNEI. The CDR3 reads CASSVGTDNSPLHF. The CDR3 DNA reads TGTGCCAGCAGCGTAGGGACCGATAATTCACCCCTCCACTTT. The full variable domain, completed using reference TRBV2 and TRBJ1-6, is EPEVTQTPSHQVTQMGQEVILRCVPISNHLYFYWYRQILGQKVEFLVSFYNNEISEKSEIFDDQFSVERPDGSNFTLKIRSTKLEDSAMYFCASSVGTDNSPLHFGNGTRLTVT.

As DNA, the CDR3 is TGTGCCAGCAGTCCCTGGACAGGGCGAACCGGGGAGCTGTTTTTT. Its translation is CASSPWTGRTGELFF. The chain joins TRBV28 to TRBJ2-2; 8 bases line up with TRBD1. Unmatched junction bases numbered 7, after V lost 5 bases and J lost 5 bases. This CDR3 is 15 amino acids long. The germline V gene encodes CDR1 MDHEN and CDR2 SYDVKM.

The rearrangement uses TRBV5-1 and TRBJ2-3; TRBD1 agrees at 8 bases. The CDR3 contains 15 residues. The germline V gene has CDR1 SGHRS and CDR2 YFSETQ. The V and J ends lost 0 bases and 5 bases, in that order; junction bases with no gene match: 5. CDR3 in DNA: TGCGCCAGCAGCTTGGGGGACAGGCCAGGAGATACGCAGTATTTT. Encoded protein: CASSLGDRPGDTQYF.

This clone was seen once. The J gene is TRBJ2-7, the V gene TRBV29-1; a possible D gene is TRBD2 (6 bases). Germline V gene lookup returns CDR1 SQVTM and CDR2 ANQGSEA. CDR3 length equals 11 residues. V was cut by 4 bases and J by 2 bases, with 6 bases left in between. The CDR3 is CSVGGAYEQYF. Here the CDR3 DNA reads TGCAGCGTTGGGGGGGCCTACGAGCAGTACTTC.

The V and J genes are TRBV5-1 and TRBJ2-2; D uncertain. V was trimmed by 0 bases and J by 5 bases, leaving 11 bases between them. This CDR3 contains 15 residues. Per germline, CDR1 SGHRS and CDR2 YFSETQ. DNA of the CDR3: TGCGCCAGCAGCTTGGAAGTGAGCCAAACCGGGGAGCTGTTTTTT. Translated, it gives CASSLEVSQTGELFF.

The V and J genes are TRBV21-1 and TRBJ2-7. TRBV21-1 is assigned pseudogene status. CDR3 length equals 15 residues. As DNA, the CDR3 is TGTGCCAGCAGCAAGTGGGGGAGGGGGCTCTACGAGCAGTACTTC. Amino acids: CASSKWGRGLYEQYF.

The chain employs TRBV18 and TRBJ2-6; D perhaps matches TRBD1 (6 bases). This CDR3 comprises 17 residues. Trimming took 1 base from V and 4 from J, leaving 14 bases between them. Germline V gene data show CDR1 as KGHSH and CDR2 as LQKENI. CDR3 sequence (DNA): TGTGCCAGCTCACCACAGGATCTGGGGGCCGGGGCCAACGTCCTGACTTTC. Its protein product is CASSPQDLGAGANVLTF.

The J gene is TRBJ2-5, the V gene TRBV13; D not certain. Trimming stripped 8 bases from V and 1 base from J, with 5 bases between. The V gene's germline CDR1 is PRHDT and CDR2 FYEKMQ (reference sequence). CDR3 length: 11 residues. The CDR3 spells CASQLQETQYF. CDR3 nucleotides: TGTGCCAGCCAGCTCCAAGAGACCCAGTACTTC. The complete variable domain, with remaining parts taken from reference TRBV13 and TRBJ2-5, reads AAGVIQSPRHLIKEKRETATLKCYPIPRHDTVYWYQQGPGQDPQFLISFYEKMQSDKGSIPDRFSAQQFSDYHSELNMSSLELGDSALYFCASQLQETQYFGPGTRLLVL.

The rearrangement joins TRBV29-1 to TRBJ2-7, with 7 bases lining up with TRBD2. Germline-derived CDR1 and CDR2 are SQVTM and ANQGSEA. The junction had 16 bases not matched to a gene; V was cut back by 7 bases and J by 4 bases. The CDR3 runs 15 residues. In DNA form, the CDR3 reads TGCAGCGCCCAAGTCCGGGCTAGCGGAAAGTACGAGCAGTACTTC. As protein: CSAQVRASGKYEQYF.

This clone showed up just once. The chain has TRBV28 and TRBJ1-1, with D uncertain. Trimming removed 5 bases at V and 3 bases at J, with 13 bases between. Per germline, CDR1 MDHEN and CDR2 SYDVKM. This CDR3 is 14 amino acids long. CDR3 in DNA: TGTGCCAGCAGTCCTATGTCCGGAGACACTGAAGCTTTCTTT. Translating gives CASSPMSGDTEAFF. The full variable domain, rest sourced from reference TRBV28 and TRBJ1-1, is DVKVTQSSRYLVKRTGEKVFLECVQDMDHENMFWYRQDPGLGLRLIYFSYDVKMKEKGDIPEGYSVSREKKERFSLILESASTNQTSMYLCASSPMSGDTEAFFGQGTRLTVV.

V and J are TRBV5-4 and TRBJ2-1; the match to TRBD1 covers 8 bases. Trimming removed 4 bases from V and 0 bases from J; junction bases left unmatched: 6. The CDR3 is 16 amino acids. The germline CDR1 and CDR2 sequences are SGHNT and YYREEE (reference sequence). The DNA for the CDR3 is TGTGCCAGCAGCCGCACGGACAGGGTCTCCTACAATGAGCAGTTCTTC. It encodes CASSRTDRVSYNEQFF.

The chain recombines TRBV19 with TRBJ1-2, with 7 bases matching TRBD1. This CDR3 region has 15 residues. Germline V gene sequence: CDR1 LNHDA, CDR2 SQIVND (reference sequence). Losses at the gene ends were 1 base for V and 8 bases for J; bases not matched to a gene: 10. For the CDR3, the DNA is TGTGCCAGTAGTATAGGGAATTCGAGACAGGGCGGCTACACCTTC. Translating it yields CASSIGNSRQGGYTF.

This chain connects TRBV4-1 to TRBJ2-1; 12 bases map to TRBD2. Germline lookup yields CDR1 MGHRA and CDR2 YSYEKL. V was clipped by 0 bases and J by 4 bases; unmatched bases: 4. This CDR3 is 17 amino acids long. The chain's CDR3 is CASSQDRTSGTYNEQFF. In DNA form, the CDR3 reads TGCGCCAGCAGCCAAGACCGGACTAGCGGGACTTACAATGAGCAGTTCTTC.

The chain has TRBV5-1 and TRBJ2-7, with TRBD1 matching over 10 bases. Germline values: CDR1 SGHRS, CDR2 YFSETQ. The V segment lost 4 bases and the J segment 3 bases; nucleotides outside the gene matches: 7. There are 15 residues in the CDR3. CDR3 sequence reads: CASSPSGQGYYEQYF. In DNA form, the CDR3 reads TGCGCCAGCAGCCCCTCGGGACAGGGGTACTACGAGCAGTACTTC.

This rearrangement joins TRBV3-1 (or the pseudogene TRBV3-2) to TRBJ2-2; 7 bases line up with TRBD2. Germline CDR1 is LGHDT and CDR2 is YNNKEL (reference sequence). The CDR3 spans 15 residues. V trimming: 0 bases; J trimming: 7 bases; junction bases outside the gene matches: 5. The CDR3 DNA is TGTGCCAGCAGCCAAGAAAGCGGGGCCGGCGGGGAGCTGTTTTTT. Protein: CASSQESGAGGELFF.

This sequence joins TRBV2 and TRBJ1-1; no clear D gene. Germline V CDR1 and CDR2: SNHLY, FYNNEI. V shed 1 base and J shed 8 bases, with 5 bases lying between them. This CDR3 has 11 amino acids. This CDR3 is CASSEGREAFF. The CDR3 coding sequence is TGTGCCAGCAGTGAAGGCAGGGAAGCTTTCTTT.

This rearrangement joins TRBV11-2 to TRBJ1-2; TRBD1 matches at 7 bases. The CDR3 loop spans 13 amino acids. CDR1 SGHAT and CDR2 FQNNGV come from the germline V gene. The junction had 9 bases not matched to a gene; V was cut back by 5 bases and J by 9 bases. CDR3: CASSPSRQGSYTF. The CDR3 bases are TGTGCCAGCAGCCCCAGCCGACAGGGTAGCTACACCTTC. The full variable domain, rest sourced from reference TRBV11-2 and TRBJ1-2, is EAGVAQSPRYKIIEKRQSVAFWCNPISGHATLYWYQQILGQGPKLLIQFQNNGVVDDSQLPKDRFSAERLKGVDSTLKIQPAKLEDSAVYLCASSPSRQGSYTFGSGTRLTVV.

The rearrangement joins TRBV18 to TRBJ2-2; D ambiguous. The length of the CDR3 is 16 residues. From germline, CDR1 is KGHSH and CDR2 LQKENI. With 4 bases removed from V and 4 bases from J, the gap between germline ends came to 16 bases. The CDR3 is CASSLVGSPSTGELFF. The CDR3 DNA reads TGTGCCAGCTCACTAGTCGGGTCACCCTCCACCGGGGAGCTGTTTTTT.

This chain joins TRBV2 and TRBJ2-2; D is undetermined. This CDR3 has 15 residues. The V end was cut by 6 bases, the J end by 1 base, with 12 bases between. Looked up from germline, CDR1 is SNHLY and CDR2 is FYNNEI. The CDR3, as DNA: TGTGCCAGCAGCACCGACTTGGGGAACACCGGGGAGCTGTTTTTT. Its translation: CASSTDLGNTGELFF. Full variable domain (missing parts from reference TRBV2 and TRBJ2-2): EPEVTQTPSHQVTQMGQEVILRCVPISNHLYFYWYRQILGQKVEFLVSFYNNEISEKSEIFDDQFSVERPDGSNFTLKIRSTKLEDSAMYFCASSTDLGNTGELFFGEGSRLTVL.